This T cell receptor beta chain was captured in a study of T-cell memory formation after mild COVID-19. The germline gives CDR1 SGHTA, CDR2 FQGTGA. The CDR3 is made up of 15 amino acids. Trimming took 8 bases from V and 8 from J; bases not matched to a gene: 11. TCRdb re-called the 5' RACE reads through MiXCR, storing one row per CDR3 protein. The sample has 350,000 to 450,000 distinct CDR3 sequences; around 14% are singletons. The sequenced sample consisted of PBMCs or a T cell subset sorted from them (not recorded which). The clonotype was recovered from a man between 18 and 35 years old who had mild COVID-19 (a few samples of this study predate the infection). Cell type and time point are not known. The chain couples TRBV7-3 to TRBJ2-1, with TRBD2 matching 11 bases. CDR3 loop: CASRLIAGGLDEQFF. For the CDR3, the DNA is TGTGCCAGCCGACTAATAGCGGGGGGGCTCGATGAGCAGTTCTTC.